The rows below give T cell receptor beta chains drawn from one sample of a study of T cells in Graves' hyperthyroidism and ophthalmopathy. TCRdb called the multiplex PCR reads again in MiXCR, with one record for every CDR3 protein. The sample includes under 350,000 distinct CDR3 sequences, roughly 21% of them seen just once. The source material was blood. The receptor set was obtained from a woman in her fifties or sixties with Graves' hyperthyroidism. The CDR3 runs from the conserved cysteine through the conserved F or W. A D gene is named only where the DNA matches it firmly. Some rows mark clone size as missing; the rest say once, few, many or name a class of expanded clone.

size | J | V | D | CDR3 | DNA
. | TRBJ2-2 | TRBV12-3/TRBV12-4 | . | CASGTPTNTGELFF | TGTGCGTCGGGTACCCCCACGAACACCGGGGAGCTGTTTTTT
. | TRBJ1-5 | TRBV27 | . | CASSLSSRGFVQPQHF | TGTGCCAGCAGTTTATCGAGCAGGGGTTTTGTTCAGCCCCAGCATTTT
many | TRBJ2-7 | TRBV20-1 | TRBD2 | CSARVTSGREVYEQYF | TGCAGTGCTAGAGTGACTAGCGGGAGGGAAGTGTACGAGCAGTACTTC
many | TRBJ2-1 | TRBV20-1 | . | CSARETSIGNEQFF | TGCAGTGCTAGAGAAACTAGCATCGGCAATGAGCAGTTCTTC
many | TRBJ2-3 | TRBV7-8 | . | CASSLGTRALNLAQYF | TGTGCCAGCAGCTTAGGGACCCGGGCCCTCAATTTAGCGCAGTATTTT
many | TRBJ1-3 | TRBV11-2 | . | CASVESSGNTIYF | TGTGCCAGCGTAGAGAGCTCTGGAAACACCATATATTTT
. | TRBJ2-7 | TRBV12-3/TRBV12-4 | TRBD2 | CASSIAGGYEQYF | TGTGCCAGCAGTATAGCGGGAGGATACGAGCAGTACTTC
. | TRBJ2-2 | TRBV11-2 | . | CASSAEQGNTGELFF | TGTGCCAGCAGCGCCGAACAGGGAAACACCGGGGAGCTGTTTTTT
. | TRBJ2-3 | TRBV7-2 | . | CASSQGGDTQYF | TGTGCCAGCAGCCAGGGGGGGGATACGCAGTATTTT
. | TRBJ1-1 | TRBV12-3/TRBV12-4 | . | CASSYRVLAEAFF | TGTGCCAGCAGTTACAGGGTCTTGGCTGAAGCTTTCTTT
. | TRBJ2-3 | TRBV7-2 | TRBD2 | CASSSGLAGGPVSDTQYF | TGTGCCAGCAGCTCCGGACTAGCGGGAGGGCCCGTGTCAGATACGCAGTATTTT